This T cell receptor beta chain was captured in a study of T cells in localized non-small cell lung cancer. The adjacent lung that was sampled lay at least 2 cm from the tumor margin and showed no atypia. Germline V CDR1 and CDR2: SGHRS, YFSETQ. The CDR3 is 14 amino acids. V lost 2 bases and J 7 bases, leaving 10 bases between the germline ends. The protocol was immunoSEQ multiplex PCR, while the TCRdb copy is restricted to in-frame clones and leaves out a portion. The sample includes 1,700 or so clones, approximately 32% of them seen just once. The sequence was collected from a female donor older than 55 with stage I lung adenocarcinoma. The gene calls are TRBV5-1 and TRBJ1-6; D call uncertain. The sample here was normal lung tissue next to the tumor, taken before any cancer treatment. CDR3 region: CASSFTVENSPLHF. The CDR3 nucleotides are TGCGCCAGCAGCTTCACCGTTGAGAATTCACCCCTCCACTTT.